One and the same sample provided the 3 T cell receptor beta chains below, sequenced in a study of spatial heterogeneity in lung cancer. TCRdb reanalysed the 5' RACE reads using MiXCR and keeps one entry per CDR3 protein. Among tens of thousands of distinct CDR3 sequences listed, less than 20% were seen once. Specified time point: blood at routine non-recurrence follow-up after resection. The material sequenced was PBMCs, taken at follow-up. These receptors were obtained from a male donor with early-stage non-small cell lung cancer.

The V call is TRBV7-2, the J call TRBJ1-4; no definite D call. V lost 5 bases, J lost 6 bases, and 16 bases lay in between. CDR3 size: 15 residues. Germline CDR1 is SGHTA and CDR2 is FQGNSA. The CDR3 protein is CASSPPPSGDEKLFF. CDR3 bases: TGTGCCAGCAGCCCACCCCCCTCCGGGGATGAAAAACTGTTTTTT.

The sample holds one count of this clonotype. One end of the junction is discordant with germline, which a read error may explain. The V and J genes are TRBV5-4 and TRBJ2-5, with 8 bases matching TRBD1. The germline V gene encodes CDR1 SGHNT and CDR2 YYREEE (reference sequence). This CDR3 is built from 14 residues. CDR3 sequence reads: CANSPDRDQETQYF. The CDR3 nucleotides are TGTGCCAACAGCCCGGACAGGGACCAAGAGACCCAGTACTTC.

The rearrangement links TRBV7-2 to TRBJ2-3; unclear D gene. Trimming took off 4 bases at V and 6 bases at J, with 17 bases between the two ends. There are 15 residues in the CDR3. Per germline, CDR1 SGHTA and CDR2 FQGNSA. CDR3 region: CASSSTGGSADTQYF. The CDR3 DNA is TGTGCCAGCAGCTCAACCGGCGGATCGGCTGATACGCAGTATTTT.